These 18 T cell receptor beta chains share one sample of origin, sequenced in a study of regulatory T cells in long-lasting Graves disease. Time point meaning: persistent/refractory GD, antithyroid drugs over 5 years with positive TRAb. Researchers made the TCR library from RNA that was extracted from PBMCs. iRepertoire HTBI primers and Arm-PCR of CDR3 regions built TCR beta libraries. TCRdb redid the calling of the multiplex PCR reads with MiXCR, one entry per CDR3 protein. The table has 700,000 or so distinct CDR3 sequences, 25% to 30% seen once. The specimen comprised peripheral blood mononuclear cells (PBMCs), sampled when the disease was refractory, from a patient treated with antithyroid drugs. The receptors originated from a female donor with Graves disease.

J is TRBJ2-7 and V is TRBV20-1; 10 nucleotides line up with TRBD2. Germline V CDR1 and CDR2: DFQATT, SNEGSKA (reference sequence). V lost 2 bases, J lost 4 bases, and 5 bases stayed unmatched. The CDR3 spans 14 residues. CDR3 protein: CSARLAGVGYEQYF. The CDR3 DNA follows: TGCAGTGCTAGACTAGCGGGAGTCGGGTACGAGCAGTACTTC.

This clonotype was found many times. The gene calls are TRBV12-3 or TRBV12-4 and TRBJ1-1, with unresolved D. V lost 3 bases to trimming and J lost 1 base, with 6 bases between them. The CDR3 loop spans 13 amino acids. The CDR3 is CASSFRKNTEAFF. The CDR3 region has the DNA TGTGCCAGCAGTTTTCGAAAGAACACTGAAGCTTTCTTT.

CDR3 protein: CASSWTGAGDQPQHF. The DNA for the CDR3 is TGCGCCAGCAGCTGGACCGGGGCAGGGGATCAGCCCCAGCATTTT. This chain links TRBV5-1 with TRBJ1-5; D is possibly TRBD1 (6 bases). V was clipped by 3 bases and J by 5 bases, with 15 bases between them. The CDR3 totals 15 residues. CDR1 and CDR2 (germline): SGHRS, YFSETQ. The full variable domain, rest sourced from reference TRBV5-1 and TRBJ1-5, is KAGVTQTPRYLIKTRGQQVTLSCSPISGHRSVSWYQQTPGQGLQFLFEYFSETQRNKGNFPGRFSGRQFSNSRSEMNVSTLELGDSALYLCASSWTGAGDQPQHFGDGTRLSIL.

This clonotype was counted only a few times. The chain joins TRBV6-1 to TRBJ1-2; the match to TRBD1 covers 8 bases. J was trimmed by 3 bases and V by 6 bases; bases with no gene match: 12. The CDR3 is made up of 16 amino acids. CDR1 is MNHNS and CDR2 is SASEGT in the germline V gene. The CDR3 sequence: CASRDSAGTGHYGYTF. The CDR3 DNA is TGTGCCAGCAGAGACTCGGCCGGGACAGGTCACTATGGCTACACCTTC.

This chain uses TRBV10-3 with TRBJ2-7; 10 bases match TRBD1. Germline trimming cut 4 bases from V and 0 bases from J; bases unmatched to any gene: 12. The CDR3 sequence is 18 residues long. The germline CDR1 and CDR2 sequences are ENHRY and SYGVKD. This chain's CDR3 is CAISGPGQGSHSSYEQYF. The DNA for the CDR3 is TGTGCCATCAGTGGACCGGGACAGGGGTCTCATAGCTCCTACGAGCAGTACTTC.

This clonotype was picked up many times. The gene calls are TRBV12-3 or TRBV12-4 and TRBJ1-1; D call uncertain. The CDR3 totals 13 residues. Trimming took off 6 bases at V and 1 base at J, with 9 bases between the two ends. CDR3 protein: CASSPPWNTEAFF. The CDR3 coding sequence is TGTGCCAGCAGCCCGCCCTGGAACACTGAAGCTTTCTTT.

The gene calls are TRBV6-5 and TRBJ2-5; D remains unclear. Germline assignment: CDR1 MNHEY and CDR2 SVGAGI. Deletions cut 2 bases from V and 0 bases from J, with 22 bases between. The CDR3 covers 19 residues. CDR3 amino acids: CASSYPIIPLQRYQETQYF. The CDR3 region has the DNA TGTGCCAGCAGTTACCCCATCATACCCCTACAGAGGTACCAAGAGACCCAGTACTTC.

The chain combines TRBV9 with TRBJ2-2; perhaps TRBD1 as D (5 bases). The germline V gene has CDR1 SGDLS and CDR2 YYNGEE. The CDR3 contains 15 residues. V lost 5 bases to trimming and J lost 6 bases, with 17 bases between them. CDR3 sequence reads: CASSGLTGWAGELFF. Here the CDR3 DNA reads TGTGCCAGCAGTGGCCTCACAGGATGGGCCGGGGAGCTGTTTTTT.

The gene calls are TRBV2 and TRBJ1-3, with D uncertain. Germline V gene sequence: CDR1 SNHLY, CDR2 FYNNEI. The CDR3 runs 15 residues. V gave up 3 bases and J gave up 0 bases, with 9 bases separating them. The CDR3 here is CASSDEVVSGNTIYF. CDR3 bases: TGTGCCAGCAGTGATGAGGTGGTCTCTGGAAACACCATATATTTT.

This clonotype was seen at least ten times. The chain recombines TRBV2 with TRBJ2-2, with D perhaps TRBD1 (7 bases). Germline V lookup: CDR1 SNHLY, CDR2 FYNNEI. V was clipped by 10 bases and J by 5 bases, with 20 bases between them. This CDR3 has 15 amino acids. The CDR3 loop reads CAILAGGRLTGELFF. The DNA of the CDR3 is TGTGCCATCCTTGCAGGGGGGCGTTTGACCGGGGAGCTGTTTTTT.

V gene TRBV12-3 or TRBV12-4 combines with J gene TRBJ2-1, with D possibly matching TRBD2 (5 bases). The CDR3 has 17 residues. V lost 6 bases and J lost 3, with 21 bases in between. The CDR3 coding sequence is TGTGCCAGCAGCCGATTAGCGACCCGAAGAAACTACAATGAGCAGTTCTTC. As protein: CASSRLATRRNYNEQFF.

This clonotype was detected only a few times. This chain connects TRBV18 to TRBJ1-4; D remains ambiguous. The CDR3 loop spans 15 amino acids. Germline V CDR1 and CDR2: KGHSH, LQKENI. V was clipped by 6 bases and J by 0 bases, with 11 bases between them. The CDR3 is CASSQTGATNEKLFF. The DNA of the CDR3 is TGTGCCAGCTCCCAGACCGGTGCAACTAATGAAAAACTGTTTTTT.

This clonotype was counted only a few times. V is TRBV5-1 and J is TRBJ2-7; TRBD1 matches 10 bases. CDR1 is SGHRS and CDR2 is YFSETQ in the germline V gene. With V trimmed by 7 bases and J by 3 bases, 13 bases remained unmatched. The CDR3 sequence is 16 residues long. This CDR3 is CASAGQGTKTFYEQYF. DNA of the CDR3: TGCGCCAGCGCGGGACAGGGGACCAAAACATTCTACGAGCAGTACTTC. Combining the CDR3 with reference TRBV5-1 and TRBJ2-7 gives the whole variable domain KAGVTQTPRYLIKTRGQQVTLSCSPISGHRSVSWYQQTPGQGLQFLFEYFSETQRNKGNFPGRFSGRQFSNSRSEMNVSTLELGDSALYLCASAGQGTKTFYEQYFGPGTRLTVT.

This clonotype was found many times. The chain links TRBV27 to TRBJ2-5, with D perhaps TRBD1 or TRBD2 (5 bases each). Per the germline V gene, CDR1 is MNHEY and CDR2 is SMNVEV (reference sequence). CDR3 length: 14 residues. V was trimmed by 4 bases and J by 5 bases, leaving 14 bases between them. The CDR3, as DNA: TGTGCCAGCAGTTCGCAGGGAGTAGGGGAGACCCAGTACTTC. Protein product: CASSSQGVGETQYF.

This clonotype was observed a few times. The chain employs TRBV9 and TRBJ1-2; D is unclear. This CDR3 contains 13 residues. Deletions cut 0 bases from V and 6 bases from J, with 9 bases between. Looked up from germline, CDR1 is SGDLS and CDR2 is YYNGEE. CDR3 protein: CASSVDRTDGYTF. For the CDR3, the DNA is TGTGCCAGCAGCGTAGATCGGACGGATGGCTACACCTTC.

This chain links TRBV27 with TRBJ1-2, with 7 positions matching TRBD1. Germline V CDR1 and CDR2: MNHEY, SMNVEV (reference sequence). This CDR3 spans 14 amino acids. The V and J ends lost 3 bases and 8 bases, in that order; junction bases with no gene match: 9. CDR3 coding DNA: TGTGCCAGCAGTTTTGCCATGGCAGGGGGAGGCTACACCTTC. Its translation: CASSFAMAGGGYTF.

V is TRBV7-9 and J is TRBJ2-5; 11 bases match TRBD2. Germline V gene data show CDR1 as SEHNR and CDR2 as FQNEAQ (reference sequence). The CDR3 extends over 19 amino acids. V gave up 3 bases and J gave up 4 bases; unmatched junction bases: 16. The CDR3 nucleotides read TGTGCCAGCAGCTTTATCCAACAAACTAGCGGGAGACCTGCAGAGACCCAGTACTTC. Translation: CASSFIQQTSGRPAETQYF.

The chain couples TRBV6-1 to TRBJ1-5; 7 positions match TRBD1. Unmatched junction bases numbered 11, after V lost 3 bases and J lost 0 bases. The CDR3 extends over 18 amino acids. The V gene's germline CDR1 is MNHNS and CDR2 SASEGT. The CDR3 loop is CASSDLSRGRNSNQPQHF. The CDR3 region has the DNA TGTGCCAGCAGTGACCTTAGTAGGGGGCGTAATAGCAATCAGCCCCAGCATTTT.